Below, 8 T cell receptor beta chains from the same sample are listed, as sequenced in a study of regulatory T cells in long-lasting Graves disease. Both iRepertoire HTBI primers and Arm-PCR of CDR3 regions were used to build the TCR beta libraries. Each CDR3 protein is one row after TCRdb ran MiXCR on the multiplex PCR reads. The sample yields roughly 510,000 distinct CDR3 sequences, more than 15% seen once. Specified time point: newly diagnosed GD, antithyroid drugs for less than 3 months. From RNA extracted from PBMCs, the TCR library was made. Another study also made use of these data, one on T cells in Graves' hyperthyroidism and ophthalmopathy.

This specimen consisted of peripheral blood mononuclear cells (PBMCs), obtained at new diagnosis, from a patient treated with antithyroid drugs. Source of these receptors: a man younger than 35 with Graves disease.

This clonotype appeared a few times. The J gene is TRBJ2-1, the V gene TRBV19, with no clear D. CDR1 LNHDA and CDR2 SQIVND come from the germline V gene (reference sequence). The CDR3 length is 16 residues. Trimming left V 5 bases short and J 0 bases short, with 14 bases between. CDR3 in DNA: TGTGCCAGTAGTGGCTCGGACGGCTACTCCTACAATGAGCAGTTCTTC. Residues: CASSGSDGYSYNEQFF.

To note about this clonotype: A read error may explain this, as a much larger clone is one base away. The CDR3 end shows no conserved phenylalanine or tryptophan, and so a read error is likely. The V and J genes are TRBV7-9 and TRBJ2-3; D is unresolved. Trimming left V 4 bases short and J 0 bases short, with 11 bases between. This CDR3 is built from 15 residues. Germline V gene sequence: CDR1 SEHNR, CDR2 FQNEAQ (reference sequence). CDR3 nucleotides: TGTGCCAGCAGCTCGGGTCCCCTGAGCACAGATACGCAGTATTCT. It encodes CASSSGPLSTDTQYS.

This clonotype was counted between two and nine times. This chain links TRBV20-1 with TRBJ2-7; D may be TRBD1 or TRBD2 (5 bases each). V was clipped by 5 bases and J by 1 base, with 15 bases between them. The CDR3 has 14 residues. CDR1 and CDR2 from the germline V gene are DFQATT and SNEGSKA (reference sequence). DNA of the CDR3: TGCAGTGCTGCCCCCGGGACCGCGTCCTACGAGCAGTACTTC. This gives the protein CSAAPGTASYEQYF.

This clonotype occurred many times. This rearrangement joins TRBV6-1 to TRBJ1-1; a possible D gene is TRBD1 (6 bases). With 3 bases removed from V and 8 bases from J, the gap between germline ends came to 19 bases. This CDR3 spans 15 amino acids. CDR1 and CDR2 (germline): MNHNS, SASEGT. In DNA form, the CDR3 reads TGTGCCAGCAGTGAGTGGGCTAGGGCAGGGGCGGAAGCTTTCTTT. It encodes CASSEWARAGAEAFF.

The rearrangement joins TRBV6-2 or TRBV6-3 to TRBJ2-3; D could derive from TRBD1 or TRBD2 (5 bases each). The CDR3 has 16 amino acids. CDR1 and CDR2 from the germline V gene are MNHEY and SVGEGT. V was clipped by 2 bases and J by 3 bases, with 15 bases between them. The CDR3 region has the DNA TGTGCCAGCAGTTACCGGAGGAGACAGCTTACAGATACGCAGTATTTT. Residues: CASSYRRRQLTDTQYF.

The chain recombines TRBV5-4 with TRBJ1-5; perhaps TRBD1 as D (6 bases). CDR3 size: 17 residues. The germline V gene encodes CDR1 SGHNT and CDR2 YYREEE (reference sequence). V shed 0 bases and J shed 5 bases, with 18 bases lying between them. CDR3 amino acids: CASSLAMSRDTYQPQHF. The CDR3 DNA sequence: TGTGCCAGCAGCTTGGCCATGTCTCGGGACACCTATCAGCCCCAGCATTTT.

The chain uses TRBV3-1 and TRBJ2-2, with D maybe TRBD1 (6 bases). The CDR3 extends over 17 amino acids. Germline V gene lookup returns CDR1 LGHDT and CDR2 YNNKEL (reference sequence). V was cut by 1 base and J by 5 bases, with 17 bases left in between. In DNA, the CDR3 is TGTGCCAGCAGCCAAGCTTGGGACACCCTCAGGACCGGGGAGCTGTTTTTT. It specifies CASSQAWDTLRTGELFF.

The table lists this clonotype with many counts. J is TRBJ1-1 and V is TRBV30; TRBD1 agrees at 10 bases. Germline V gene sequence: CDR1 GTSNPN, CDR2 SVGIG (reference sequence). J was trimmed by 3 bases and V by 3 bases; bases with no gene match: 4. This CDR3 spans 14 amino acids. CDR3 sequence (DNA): TGTGCCTGGAGCCCCGGACAGGGGGACACTGAAGCTTTCTTT. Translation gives CAWSPGQGDTEAFF.